This T cell receptor (beta chain) is from a study of blood T cell repertoires in COVID-19. About the research overall: From the United States, Italy and Spain came samples of acute and convalescent COVID-19. Sample material is recorded as cDNA or gDNA derived from T cells, B-cell-depleted T cells, or PBMCs.

In germline, CDR1 is SEHNR, CDR2 FQNEAQ (reference sequence). Trimming took off 5 bases at V and 8 bases at J, with 16 bases between the two ends. The CDR3 loop spans 14 amino acids. Per the original data handling: Nucleated cell counts were estimated from reference gene primer amplification. Produced via immunoSEQ multiplex PCR; TCRdb's table is partial and in-frame only. D and trimming come from the DNA, and the V and J calls and clone size come from that table. This sample has 300,000 to 450,000 clones, with roughly 85% found just once. The sequence was obtained from a woman under 30 with acute or convalescent COVID-19. Sequenced material: peripheral blood. The chain combines TRBV7-9 with TRBJ1-5, with no clear D. The CDR3 is CASSPRESKEPQHF. CDR3 nucleotide sequence: TGTGCCAGCAGCCCTCGGGAGTCTAAAGAGCCCCAGCATTTT.